The rows below give T cell receptor beta chains drawn from one sample of a study of blood T cell repertoires in COVID-19. The assay was immunoSEQ multiplex PCR, and TCRdb's table has in-frame clones only and misses some. The top ten clones hold 6.2% of a sample with 35,000 to 50,000 clones, less than 70% of them seen once. The sequencing sample was made of peripheral blood. The receptors were sampled from an elderly man with acute or convalescent COVID-19. CDR3s include the opening cysteine and the closing phenylalanine or tryptophan. Fields, in order: clone size, D gene, J gene, V gene, CDR3 protein, CDR3 DNA. A D gene is named only where the DNA matches it firmly. Some rows mark clone size as missing; the rest say once, few, many or name a class of expanded clone.

abundance: medium-sized
d_gene: TRBD2
j_gene: TRBJ2-5
v_gene: TRBV6-2/TRBV6-3
CDR3aa: CASSYPASGPQETQYF
CDR3nt: TGTGCCAGCAGTTACCCGGCTAGCGGGCCCCAAGAGACCCAGTACTTC

abundance: few
d_gene: -
j_gene: TRBJ2-5
v_gene: TRBV30
CDR3aa: CAWSVRGAQETQYF
CDR3nt: TGTGCCTGGAGTGTACGGGGGGCACAAGAGACCCAGTACTTC

abundance: few
d_gene: -
j_gene: TRBJ1-4
v_gene: TRBV7-9
CDR3aa: CASSFQGSNEKLFF
CDR3nt: TGTGCCAGCAGCTTTCAGGGCTCGAATGAAAAACTGTTTTTT

abundance: -
d_gene: TRBD1
j_gene: TRBJ1-6
v_gene: TRBV30
CDR3aa: CAWSQGADNSPLHF
CDR3nt: TGTGCCTGGTCTCAGGGGGCGGACAATTCACCCCTCCACTTT

abundance: -
d_gene: -
j_gene: TRBJ1-6
v_gene: TRBV2
CDR3aa: CASSDISWTGAGYNSPLHF
CDR3nt: TGTGCCAGCAGCGACATCTCCTGGACGGGAGCTGGGTATAATTCACCCCTCCACTTT

abundance: -
d_gene: -
j_gene: TRBJ1-5
v_gene: TRBV4-3
CDR3aa: CASSQDLVGTNQPQHF
CDR3nt: TGCGCCAGCAGCCAAGATTTGGTGGGCACTAATCAGCCCCAGCATTTT

abundance: -
d_gene: -
j_gene: TRBJ2-3
v_gene: TRBV19
CDR3aa: CASSSLQRASSTDTQYF
CDR3nt: TGTGCCAGTAGTAGCCTCCAGCGGGCCTCTAGCACAGATACGCAGTATTTT

abundance: few
d_gene: TRBD2
j_gene: TRBJ2-3
v_gene: TRBV12-5
CDR3aa: CASGLVGAGSQYF
CDR3nt: TGTGCTAGTGGTTTGGTCGGAGCGGGGTCGCAGTATTTT

abundance: -
d_gene: TRBD1
j_gene: TRBJ2-7
v_gene: TRBV18
CDR3aa: CASSPPRTGSYEQYF
CDR3nt: TGTGCCAGCTCACCACCCCGGACAGGGTCCTACGAGCAGTACTTC

abundance: -
d_gene: -
j_gene: TRBJ2-2
v_gene: TRBV15
CDR3aa: CATSRDRGFVVTGELFF
CDR3nt: TGTGCCACCAGCAGAGATAGGGGCTTCGTTGTCACCGGGGAGCTGTTTTTT

abundance: -
d_gene: -
j_gene: TRBJ1-3
v_gene: TRBV6-5
CDR3aa: CASRLQATSGNTIYF
CDR3nt: TGTGCCAGCAGACTACAGGCGACCTCTGGAAACACCATATATTTT

abundance: -
d_gene: -
j_gene: TRBJ2-7
v_gene: TRBV30
CDR3aa: CAWTGANYEQYF
CDR3nt: TGTGCCTGGACAGGGGCGAACTACGAGCAGTACTTC

abundance: -
d_gene: -
j_gene: TRBJ1-2
v_gene: TRBV6-2/TRBV6-3
CDR3aa: CASSYSLNYGYTF
CDR3nt: TGTGCCAGCAGTTACTCCTTAAACTATGGCTACACCTTC

abundance: few
d_gene: TRBD2
j_gene: TRBJ2-1
v_gene: TRBV4-1
CDR3aa: CASSQGLAGFRTSYNEQFF
CDR3nt: TGCGCCAGCAGCCAAGGACTAGCGGGATTTAGGACTTCCTACAATGAGCAGTTCTTC

abundance: -
d_gene: -
j_gene: TRBJ2-7
v_gene: TRBV5-3
CDR3aa: CARRQNSYEQYF
CDR3nt: TGTGCCAGAAGACAAAACTCCTACGAGCAGTACTTC

abundance: -
d_gene: TRBD2
j_gene: TRBJ2-3
v_gene: TRBV5-6
CDR3aa: CASSLVLLAGESFTDTQYF
CDR3nt: TGTGCCAGCAGCTTGGTTTTACTAGCGGGAGAGTCTTTCACAGATACGCAGTATTTT

abundance: -
d_gene: -
j_gene: TRBJ2-3
v_gene: TRBV12-3/TRBV12-4
CDR3aa: CASSLLESF
CDR3nt: TGTGCCAGCAGTTTACTGGAGAGTTTT

abundance: -
d_gene: -
j_gene: TRBJ1-6
v_gene: TRBV2
CDR3aa: CASSVRSSYNSPLHF
CDR3nt: TGTGCCAGCAGTGTGAGGAGCTCCTATAATTCACCCCTCCACTTT

abundance: few
d_gene: -
j_gene: TRBJ1-4
v_gene: TRBV18
CDR3aa: CASSPGQDNEKLFF
CDR3nt: TGTGCCAGTTCACCGGGACAAGATAATGAAAAACTGTTTTTT

abundance: few
d_gene: TRBD1
j_gene: TRBJ1-5
v_gene: TRBV4-1
CDR3aa: CASSQDGDRISNQPQHF
CDR3nt: TGCGCCAGCAGCCAAGATGGGGACAGGATTAGCAATCAGCCCCAGCATTTT

abundance: -
d_gene: TRBD1
j_gene: TRBJ1-4
v_gene: TRBV19
CDR3aa: CASTDRGRREKLFF
CDR3nt: TGTGCCAGTACCGACAGGGGGAGACGGGAAAAACTGTTTTTT

abundance: -
d_gene: TRBD2
j_gene: TRBJ2-1
v_gene: TRBV7-6
CDR3aa: CASSSHGTSNEQFF
CDR3nt: TGTGCCAGCAGCTCCCACGGGACTAGCAATGAGCAGTTCTTC

abundance: -
d_gene: -
j_gene: TRBJ2-5
v_gene: TRBV9
CDR3aa: CASSVDRGRETQYF
CDR3nt: TGTGCCAGCAGCGTCGATAGAGGGCGGGAGACCCAGTACTTC

abundance: -
d_gene: -
j_gene: TRBJ2-7
v_gene: TRBV2
CDR3aa: CATLRESSYEQYF
CDR3nt: TGTGCCACTCTACGGGAGAGCTCCTACGAGCAGTACTTC

abundance: -
d_gene: -
j_gene: TRBJ1-3
v_gene: TRBV19
CDR3aa: CASSIGTSSGNTIYF
CDR3nt: TGTGCCAGTAGTATAGGGACATCCTCTGGAAACACCATATATTTT

abundance: few
d_gene: TRBD1
j_gene: TRBJ2-5
v_gene: TRBV5-6
CDR3aa: CASSEEGDRAQETQYF
CDR3nt: TGTGCCAGCAGTGAGGAGGGGGACAGGGCTCAAGAGACCCAGTACTTC

abundance: -
d_gene: TRBD2
j_gene: TRBJ2-5
v_gene: TRBV5-5
CDR3aa: CASSRSLAGAGQETQYF
CDR3nt: TGTGCCAGCAGCCGGAGTCTAGCGGGAGCGGGGCAAGAGACCCAGTACTTC

abundance: -
d_gene: -
j_gene: TRBJ2-5
v_gene: TRBV11-2
CDR3aa: CASSPRLGGGETQYF
CDR3nt: TGTGCCAGCAGCCCCAGATTAGGGGGGGGAGAGACCCAGTACTTC

abundance: -
d_gene: TRBD2
j_gene: TRBJ2-2
v_gene: TRBV7-7
CDR3aa: CASSLGSGVTGELFF
CDR3nt: TGTGCCAGCAGCTTAGGTAGCGGGGTAACCGGGGAGCTGTTTTTT

abundance: -
d_gene: -
j_gene: TRBJ2-7
v_gene: TRBV23-1
CDR3aa: CASLPTYEQYF
CDR3nt: TGCGCCAGCCTACCGACCTACGAGCAGTACTTC

abundance: few
d_gene: TRBD1
j_gene: TRBJ2-1
v_gene: TRBV5-1
CDR3aa: CASSLRQGPQNEQFF
CDR3nt: TGCGCCAGCAGCTTGAGACAGGGTCCGCAAAATGAGCAGTTCTTC

abundance: -
d_gene: -
j_gene: TRBJ1-1
v_gene: TRBV3-1/TRBV3-2
CDR3aa: CASSQDMLVAEAFF
CDR3nt: TGTGCCAGCAGCCAAGATATGCTAGTCGCTGAAGCTTTCTTT

abundance: medium-sized
d_gene: TRBD1
j_gene: TRBJ2-2
v_gene: TRBV19
CDR3aa: CASRRQGDTGELFF
CDR3nt: TGTGCCAGTAGGAGACAGGGGGACACCGGGGAGCTGTTTTTT

abundance: -
d_gene: TRBD1
j_gene: TRBJ1-1
v_gene: TRBV10-1
CDR3aa: CASSVTGGVGTEAFF
CDR3nt: TGCGCCAGCAGTGTAACAGGGGGCGTTGGGACTGAAGCTTTCTTT

abundance: few
d_gene: -
j_gene: TRBJ2-1
v_gene: TRBV11-3
CDR3aa: CASSLEGQTYNEQFF
CDR3nt: TGTGCCAGCAGCTTAGAGGGCCAGACCTACAATGAGCAGTTCTTC

abundance: -
d_gene: -
j_gene: TRBJ1-2
v_gene: TRBV12-3/TRBV12-4
CDR3aa: CASSFSGYYGYTF
CDR3nt: TGTGCCAGCAGTTTTTCCGGGTACTATGGCTACACCTTC

abundance: few
d_gene: TRBD2
j_gene: TRBJ2-1
v_gene: TRBV4-1
CDR3aa: CASSHLRGSGGHNEQFF
CDR3nt: TGCGCCAGCAGCCACCTCCGGGGGAGCGGGGGCCACAATGAGCAGTTCTTC

abundance: -
d_gene: TRBD1
j_gene: TRBJ2-7
v_gene: TRBV10-3
CDR3aa: CAISRQGESYEQYF
CDR3nt: TGTGCCATCAGTCGACAGGGAGAATCCTACGAGCAGTACTTC

abundance: many
d_gene: -
j_gene: TRBJ2-5
v_gene: TRBV5-8
CDR3aa: CASSLVVTAKETQYF
CDR3nt: TGTGCCAGCAGCTTGGTAGTGACAGCAAAAGAGACCCAGTACTTC

abundance: -
d_gene: -
j_gene: TRBJ1-4
v_gene: TRBV5-1
CDR3aa: CASSLGLVATNEKLFF
CDR3nt: TGCGCCAGCAGCCTCGGACTCGTTGCAACTAATGAAAAACTGTTTTTT

abundance: once
d_gene: -
j_gene: TRBJ2-3
v_gene: TRBV25-1
CDR3aa: CASSDELATDTQYF
CDR3nt: TGTGCCAGCAGTGATGAACTAGCTACAGATACGCAGTATTTT